Included here is one TCR beta chain sequence, with context. There is no known antigen for this receptor. It has no much larger one-base neighbor in the sample; base qualities were not kept. The data originate from a study of blood T cell repertoires in COVID-19 (dated by TCRdb to 2019 to 2021). Background on the whole study: Samples from collaborators originated in the United States, Italy and Spain and spanned both the acute and convalescent phases of COVID-19. The prospective study material was composed of cDNA or gDNA derived from T cells, B-cell-depleted T cells, or PBMCs. Deeply sampled blood TCRbeta repertoires from subjects exposed to, actively infected with, or recovered from COVID-19 were included in the dataset. The repertoires were released in a freely available public database intended as a resource for research on the immune response to SARS-CoV-2. The samples were drawn from the first 160 participants of the ongoing ImmuneRACE study and from over 950 subjects provided by 6 global collaborators. The sample metadata nearly always contained a de-identified subject ID, COVID-19 status, age in years and sex. Where available, HLA class I and class II types were taken from metadata supplied by the sample provider and were not determined by assay-based typing.

Whole blood was collected in K2EDTA tubes by collaborating institutions according to the institutions' own protocols. For TCRbeta analysis, collaborators shipped samples as frozen whole blood, isolated PBMCs, or DNA extracted from either of those sample types. Study-wide conclusions, independent of this receptor: The quantity of clinical and demographic metadata differed by source and by participant and was supplied without curation.

The immunoSEQ Assay, a bias-controlled multiplex PCR, was used to amplify TCRbeta CDR3 regions from genomic DNA. In the source study's methods: Within the assay, amplification of reference gene primers was used to estimate how many nucleated cells each sample contained. Sequence reads were collapsed and filtered to measure the absolute abundance of every unique TCRbeta CDR3 rearrangement. For each sample, productive Simpson clonality was calculated as the square root of Simpson's diversity index over productive rearrangements. TCRdb obtained this table from immuneACCESS and retained in-frame rearrangements with V and J assigned. These tables miss some clones; where compared with another copy, unresolved V genes account for less than half of the shortfall, and the remainder is unexplained. The V and J calls and clone size come from that table; D and trimming were worked out from the DNA. The sample table contains about 200,000 clones; only one count was recorded for over 70% of them. The biggest ten clones account for 27% of the sample.

The junction shows trimming of 2 bases on V and 5 bases on J, plus 15 bases between the germline ends. Reading the germline V gene gives CDR1 SGHTA and CDR2 FQGNSA. There are 15 amino acids in the CDR3, from cysteine to phenylalanine inclusive. The CDR3 DNA has 45 bases and is translated from base 1. The chain joins TRBV7-2 to TRBJ1-1, with the D gene too uncertain to name. Sequenced material: peripheral blood. This TCR came from a man in his forties with acute or convalescent COVID-19. The sequenced DNA is TGTGCCAGCAGCTTATATGGTCGGTCGGTTACTGAAGCTTTCTTT. This gives the protein CASSLYGRSVTEAFF.